These T cell receptor beta chains were read from a single sample in a study of blood T cells in healthy people across ages. TCRdb itself ran the 5' RACE reads through MiXCR, one entry per CDR3 protein. The sample carries approximately 1,000,000 distinct CDR3 sequences, around 45% recorded once. The sample comprised blood. The receptors shown here come from a woman aged 55-70 years in good health. CDR3s include the opening cysteine and the closing phenylalanine or tryptophan. The D gene is left open where the match is weak. Clone size is given for some rows only: seen once, a few or many times, or a class if the clone is expanded.

D	V	size	length	J	CDR3	DNA
TRBD1	TRBV27	NA	14	TRBJ2-5	CASSRGDRVETQYF	TGTGCCAGCTCCAGAGGGGACAGGGTGGAGACCCAGTACTTC
NA	TRBV20-1	NA	13	TRBJ1-5	CSARDRLNQPQHF	TGCAGTGCTAGAGACAGACTAAATCAGCCCCAGCATTTT
TRBD2	TRBV7-3	NA	16	TRBJ2-1	CASSLRAGGGLDEQFF	TGTGCCAGCAGCTTAAGGGCGGGAGGAGGTTTGGATGAGCAGTTCTTC
TRBD1	TRBV30	NA	15	TRBJ1-4	CAWSVIRQGGEKLFF	TGTGCCTGGAGTGTAATTCGACAGGGTGGTGAAAAACTGTTTTTT
TRBD1	TRBV6-5	few	14	TRBJ2-3	CASSDRDGTDTQYF	TGTGCCAGCAGCGACAGGGATGGCACAGATACGCAGTATTTT
TRBD1	TRBV10-3	once	12	TRBJ1-2	CAIKGTDYGYTF	TGTGCCATAAAGGGGACAGACTATGGCTACACCTTC
TRBD1	TRBV3-1	NA	16	TRBJ2-7	CASSQESGTVVFEQYF	TGTGCCAGCAGCCAGGAATCCGGGACAGTAGTCTTCGAGCAGTACTTC
NA	TRBV28	NA	14	TRBJ2-3	CASSSGGTVDTQYF	TGTGCCAGCAGTTCTGGGGGAACAGTAGATACGCAGTATTTT
NA	TRBV7-3	few	15	TRBJ2-7	CASSLNPVRGYEQYF	TGTGCCAGCAGCTTAAATCCCGTCAGGGGTTACGAGCAGTACTTC
TRBD2	TRBV6-5	once	19	TRBJ2-6	CASSYSIASGNSGANVLTF	TGTGCCAGCAGTTACTCGATTGCTAGCGGGAACTCTGGGGCCAACGTCCTGACTTTC
TRBD2	TRBV12-3/TRBV12-4	few	15	TRBJ2-3	CASSLSGRGADTQYF	TGTGCCAGCAGTTTAAGCGGGAGGGGCGCAGATACGCAGTATTTT
NA	TRBV7-9	few	15	TRBJ2-5	CASSLALGQQETQYF	TGTGCCAGCAGCTTAGCGCTAGGACAGCAAGAGACCCAGTACTTC
TRBD1	TRBV4-3	NA	15	TRBJ2-2	CASSLDRASTGELFF	TGCGCCAGCAGCCTCGACAGGGCGAGCACCGGGGAGCTGTTTTTT
NA	TRBV5-1	NA	13	TRBJ1-2	CASSSDGGYGYTF	TGCGCCAGCAGCTCAGACGGGGGGTATGGCTACACCTTC